The clone carrying this T cell receptor (beta chain) was picked up a small number of times. The antigen is not known. The source of the sample is a study of beta chain features in type 1 diabetes. Whole-study context: Examination spanned 90 million to 140 million sorted cells from all samples. General observations from the study: The similarity of naive, central memory and Treg TCRB repertoires appeared greater among patients than among healthy donors. TCRB CDR3s were moderately but significantly shorter in Type 1 diabetes patients in all four CD4+ subsets.

The CDR3 extends over 13 amino acids. The V end lost 5 bases, the J end lost 13 bases, and 19 bases lay between the germline ends. CDR1 is SGHNT, CDR2 YYREEE, per germline (reference sequence). The sequenced template was cDNA made from the entire isolated RNA. There were about 3.57 million reads on average in the naive, central memory and regulatory T cell samples. Clones were sequenced by immunoSEQ multiplex PCR, and TCRdb holds only the in-frame ones, with some missing. Here the sample spans about 220,000 clones, around 9.9% being singletons. The V gene is TRBV5-4, the J gene TRBJ2-1; TRBD1 is a possible D gene (6 bases). This clonotype was sampled from a man between 18 and 29 years old in good health. Input material: central memory CD4+ T cells from blood. This chain's CDR3 is CASSQMGLGGQFF. The CDR3 bases are TGTGCCAGCAGTCAGATGGGCCTAGGGGGACAGTTCTTC.